This T cell receptor beta chain was retrieved from a study of blood T cell repertoires in COVID-19. The overall study: The United States, Italy and Spain provided the acute and convalescent COVID-19 samples.

CDR3 length equals 16 residues. Trimming shortened V by 0 bases and J by 2 bases, and 13 bases separated the two germline ends. CDR1 is SEHNR and CDR2 is FQNEAQ in the germline V gene (reference sequence). The participants were between roughly 18 and 100 years old and came from under 25 US areas. Self-reported history from a screening survey and questionnaire set each donor's cohort. Per the original methods: The assay estimated nucleated cells by amplifying reference gene primers. The assay was immunoSEQ multiplex PCR, and TCRdb's table has in-frame clones only and misses some. V and J calls and clone size are given by that table; D and trimming were obtained from the DNA. The repertoire holds 220,000 or so clones, with 85% to 90% as singletons.

Sample: PBMCs or T cells enriched from blood (not recorded which). The V and J genes are TRBV7-9 and TRBJ2-5, with D possibly being TRBD2 (7 bases). The source of this sequence is a young woman in a cohort exposed to, infected with or recovered from COVID-19 (not recorded which). CDR3 protein: CASSLAGGPDQETQYF. In DNA, the CDR3 is TGTGCCAGCAGCTTAGCGGGGGGGCCAGATCAAGAGACCCAGTACTTC.